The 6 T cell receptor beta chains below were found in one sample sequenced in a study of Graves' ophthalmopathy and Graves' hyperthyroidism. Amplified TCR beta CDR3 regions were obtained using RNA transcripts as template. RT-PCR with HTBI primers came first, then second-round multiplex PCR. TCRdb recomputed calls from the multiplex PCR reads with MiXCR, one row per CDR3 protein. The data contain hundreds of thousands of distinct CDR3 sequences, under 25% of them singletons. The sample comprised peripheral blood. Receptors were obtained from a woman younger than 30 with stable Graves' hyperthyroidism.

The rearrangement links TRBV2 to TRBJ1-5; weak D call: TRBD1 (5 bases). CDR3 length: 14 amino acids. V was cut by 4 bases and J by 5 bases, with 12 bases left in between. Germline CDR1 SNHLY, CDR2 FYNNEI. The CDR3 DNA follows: TGTGCCAGCAGTGTTGGGGGGGAATATCAGCCCCAGCATTTT. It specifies CASSVGGEYQPQHF. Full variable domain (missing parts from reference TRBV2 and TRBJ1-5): EPEVTQTPSHQVTQMGQEVILRCVPISNHLYFYWYRQILGQKVEFLVSFYNNEISEKSEIFDDQFSVERPDGSNFTLKIRSTKLEDSAMYFCASSVGGEYQPQHFGDGTRLSIL.

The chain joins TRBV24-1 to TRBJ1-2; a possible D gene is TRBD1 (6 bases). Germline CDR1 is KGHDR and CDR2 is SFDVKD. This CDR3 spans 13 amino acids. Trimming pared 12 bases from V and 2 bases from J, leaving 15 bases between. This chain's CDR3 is CASYQGQNYGYTF. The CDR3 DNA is TGTGCCTCCTACCAGGGGCAGAACTATGGCTACACCTTC.

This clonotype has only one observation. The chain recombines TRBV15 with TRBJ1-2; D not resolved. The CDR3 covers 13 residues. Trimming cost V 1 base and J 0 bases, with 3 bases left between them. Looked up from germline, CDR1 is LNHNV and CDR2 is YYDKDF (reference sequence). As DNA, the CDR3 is TGTGCCACCAGCAGAGCAGCTAACTATGGCTACACCTTC. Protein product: CATSRAANYGYTF.

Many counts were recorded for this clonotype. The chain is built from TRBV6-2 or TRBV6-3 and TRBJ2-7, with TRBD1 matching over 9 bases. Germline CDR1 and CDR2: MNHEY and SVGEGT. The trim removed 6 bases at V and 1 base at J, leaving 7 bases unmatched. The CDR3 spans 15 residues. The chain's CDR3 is CASRTHRGQSYEQYF. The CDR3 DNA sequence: TGTGCCAGCAGGACCCACAGGGGGCAATCCTACGAGCAGTACTTC.

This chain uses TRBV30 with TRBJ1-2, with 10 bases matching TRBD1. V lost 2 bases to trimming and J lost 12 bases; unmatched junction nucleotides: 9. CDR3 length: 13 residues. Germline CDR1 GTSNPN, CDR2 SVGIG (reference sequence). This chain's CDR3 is CAWSWGRDRGDTF. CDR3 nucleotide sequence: TGTGCCTGGAGTTGGGGAAGGGACAGGGGTGACACCTTC.

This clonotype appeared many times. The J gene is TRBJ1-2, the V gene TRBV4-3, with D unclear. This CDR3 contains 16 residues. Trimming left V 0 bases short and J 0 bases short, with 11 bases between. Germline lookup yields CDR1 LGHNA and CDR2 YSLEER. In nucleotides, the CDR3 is TGCGCCAGCAGCCAAGATCTTCCAGGACCTAACTATGGCTACACCTTC. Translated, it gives CASSQDLPGPNYGYTF.